This TCR beta chain was recorded in a study of technical replicates of blood from a few donors. V gave up 7 bases and J gave up 1 base; unmatched junction bases: 11. Germline V lookup: CDR1 SGDLS, CDR2 YYNGEE. There are 15 residues in the CDR3. Method: immunoSEQ multiplex PCR; TCRdb's copy keeps in-frame clones and lacks some. The repertoire holds approximately 73,000 clones, with around 92% as singletons. The sequencing sample was made of T cells isolated from PBMCs. The rearrangement uses TRBV9 and TRBJ2-7; TRBD2 matches at 7 bases. The origin of this receptor is a human donor in good health. The CDR3 DNA sequence: TGTGCCAGCTCAATGATGGGAGGGGAGTCCTACGAGCAGTACTTC. It is translated as CASSMMGGESYEQYF.